One sample yielded the 25 T cell receptor beta chains listed below, sequenced in a study of blood T cell repertoires in COVID-19. Profiled with immunoSEQ multiplex PCR; TCRdb holds only in-frame clones, not every one. Altogether more than 200,000 clones are present, around 90% being singletons, with the ten largest covering roughly 4.9%. Sequenced: peripheral blood. These receptors were collected from a woman aged 60 to 75 with COVID-19, enrolled during active disease.

V is TRBV6-2 or TRBV6-3 and J is TRBJ1-3; TRBD1 agrees at 10 bases. J lost 4 bases, V lost 4 bases, and 10 bases had no gene match. Germline CDR1 and CDR2: MNHEY and SVGEGT. This CDR3 contains 17 residues. CDR3: CASSSGTGVSEGNTIYF. CDR3 bases: TGTGCCAGCAGTTCCGGGACAGGGGTCTCTGAGGGAAACACCATATATTTT.

V is TRBV3-1 (or the pseudogene TRBV3-2) and J is TRBJ1-1; D ambiguous. This CDR3 comprises 13 residues. In germline, CDR1 is LGHDT, CDR2 YNNKEL (reference sequence). Trimming cost V 4 bases and J 3 bases, with 9 bases left between them. CDR3 loop: CASSPSLDTEAFF. The CDR3 nucleotides read TGTGCCAGCAGCCCTAGTCTGGACACTGAAGCTTTCTTT.

The chain links TRBV19 to TRBJ2-3, with a tentative D call TRBD1 (6 bases). The CDR3 loop spans 12 amino acids. CDR1 LNHDA and CDR2 SQIVND come from the germline V gene (reference sequence). V lost 1 base to trimming and J lost 12 bases, with 11 bases between them. CDR3 DNA: TGTGCCAGTAGTATAGGAACAGGGTCCCAGTATTTT. Amino acid sequence: CASSIGTGSQYF.

The gene calls are TRBV7-8 and TRBJ2-4; TRBD2 aligns across 8 bases. J lost 1 base, V lost 2 bases, and 16 bases had no gene match. Germline CDR1 is SGHVS and CDR2 is FQNEAQ. The CDR3 extends over 20 amino acids. CDR3 loop: CASSLSLVIAGSRAKNIQYF. For the CDR3, the DNA is TGTGCCAGCAGCTTATCCCTGGTTATAGCGGGATCTCGTGCCAAAAACATTCAGTACTTC.

This chain uses TRBV28 with TRBJ2-7; D gene unclear. The CDR3 consists of 13 residues. Germline V CDR1 and CDR2: MDHEN, SYDVKM. Between the trimmed V and J ends, which lost 7 bases and 6 bases, there was a span of 16 bases. CDR3 protein: CASTPHHSGEQYF. The CDR3, as DNA: TGTGCCAGCACCCCCCACCATTCCGGCGAGCAGTACTTC.

This sequence joins TRBV25-1 and TRBJ2-2, with 9 bases that match TRBD1. The CDR3 is 15 amino acids. With 4 bases clipped from V and 6 bases from J, the junction kept 6 bases outside the gene matches. Germline V lookup: CDR1 MGHDK, CDR2 SYGVNS. CDR3 DNA: TGTGCCAGCAGTGGAGGGACAGGGCTTGCCGGGGAGCTGTTTTTT. This encodes CASSGGTGLAGELFF.

The chain links TRBV6-2 or TRBV6-3 to TRBJ2-5; 13 bases are a match to TRBD2. The CDR3 has 19 residues. Trimming removed 0 bases from V and 4 bases from J; junction bases left unmatched: 11. The V gene's germline CDR1 is MNHEY and CDR2 SVGEGT. The CDR3 bases are TGTGCCAGCAGTTACTCGCTCAAGACTAGCGGGAGGAGCGGAGAGACCCAGTACTTC. This encodes CASSYSLKTSGRSGETQYF.

V usage is TRBV7-8 and J usage is TRBJ2-7, with 9 bases fitting TRBD2. The CDR3 extends over 19 amino acids. The V gene's germline CDR1 is SGHVS and CDR2 FQNEAQ. The V and J ends lost 4 bases and 2 bases, in that order; junction bases with no gene match: 18. The CDR3 region is CASSSPRTSEKYVAYEQYF. Here the CDR3 DNA reads TGTGCCAGCAGCTCCCCTCGGACTAGCGAAAAATACGTTGCCTACGAGCAGTACTTC.

This clone was found once. The V and J genes are TRBV7-3 and TRBJ2-1, with TRBD2 as a possible D gene (6 bases). Trimming cost V 0 bases and J 9 bases, with 18 bases left between them. The CDR3 contains 16 residues. Germline V gene lookup returns CDR1 SGHTA and CDR2 FQGTGA. CDR3 DNA sequence: TGTGCCAGCAGCTTAACTCCAGCGGATCGGCGGGGTGAGCAGTTCTTC. This encodes CASSLTPADRRGEQFF.

The chain uses TRBV6-5 and TRBJ2-5, with a weak D call TRBD1 (6 bases). Germline lookup yields CDR1 MNHEY and CDR2 SVGAGI. The CDR3 runs 13 residues. Trimming shortened V by 5 bases and J by 2 bases, and 9 bases separated the two germline ends. The CDR3 region has the DNA TGTGCCAGCAGTCCCGACAGGCAAGAGACCCAGTACTTC. Translation: CASSPDRQETQYF.

Only one count was recorded for this clone. The chain joins TRBV5-1 to TRBJ1-4, with D unclear. Germline V gene sequence: CDR1 SGHRS, CDR2 YFSETQ. The ends were cut back, 0 bases at V and 8 bases at J, with 11 bases in the middle. This CDR3 has 14 amino acids. CDR3 in DNA: TGCGCCAGCAGCTTGGCAGGTCCCCGCGAAAAACTGTTTTTT. As protein: CASSLAGPREKLFF.

The chain joins TRBV2 to TRBJ1-2; a weak D match, TRBD1 (5 bases). Germline CDR1 is SNHLY and CDR2 is FYNNEI. This CDR3 spans 12 amino acids. Trimming shortened V by 7 bases and J by 7 bases, and 13 bases separated the two germline ends. The CDR3 is CASISGEPGYTF. CDR3 nucleotides: TGTGCCAGCATATCGGGGGAGCCTGGCTACACCTTC.

As DNA, the CDR3 is TGTGCCAGCTCACCAGGGGGGGCGCGGGAAGATACGCAGTATTTT. This sequence encodes CASSPGGAREDTQYF. The chain recombines TRBV18 with TRBJ2-3, with D possibly being TRBD2 (7 bases). The germline V gene has CDR1 KGHSH and CDR2 LQKENI. Trimming took 2 bases from V and 5 from J, leaving 14 bases between them. CDR3 length: 15 amino acids.

The CDR3 protein is CASSITGGAGGYTF. CDR3 sequence (DNA): TGTGCCAGTAGTATTACAGGGGGCGCAGGCGGCTACACCTTC. This rearrangement joins TRBV19 to TRBJ1-2; 9 nucleotides agree with TRBD1. The CDR3 is 14 residues long. Germline CDR1 is LNHDA and CDR2 is SQIVND (reference sequence). V lost 3 bases, J lost 8 bases, and 7 bases stayed unmatched.

The chain has TRBV6-2 or TRBV6-3 and TRBJ2-1; TRBD1 matches at 7 bases. The CDR3 covers 16 residues. Trimming cost V 1 base and J 4 bases; bases outside gene matches: 7. Germline V gene sequence: CDR1 MNHEY, CDR2 SVGEGT. CDR3 nucleotide sequence: TGTGCCAGCAGTTACTTCGGCAGGGGGTCTTACAATGAGCAGTTCTTC. Its translation is CASSYFGRGSYNEQFF.

CDR3 amino acids: CASRGTSGSLELFF. The CDR3 region has the DNA TGCGCCAGCAGAGGGACTAGCGGGAGTTTAGAGCTGTTTTTT. This chain uses TRBV5-1 with TRBJ2-2; 14 nucleotides align to TRBD2. With V trimmed by 5 bases and J by 11 bases, 5 bases remained unmatched. This CDR3 contains 14 residues. The germline V gene has CDR1 SGHRS and CDR2 YFSETQ.

V gene TRBV5-1 combines with J gene TRBJ2-6; 11 bases are a match to TRBD1. V lost 4 bases and J lost 1; bases outside the gene matches: 10. The length of the CDR3 is 19 residues. In germline, CDR1 is SGHRS, CDR2 YFSETQ. CDR3 sequence (DNA): TGCGCCAGCAGCGCCGGACAGGGGGCATCGGGATCTGGGGCCAACGTCCTGACTTTC. This gives the protein CASSAGQGASGSGANVLTF.

The gene calls are TRBV28 and TRBJ1-6; D ambiguous. Germline loops: CDR1 MDHEN, CDR2 SYDVKM. The CDR3 covers 15 residues. Trimming stripped 2 bases from V and 10 bases from J, with 15 bases between. The CDR3 nucleotides read TGTGCCAGCAGTTTAATCGGGGATCCGGTATCACCCCTCCACTTT. Its translation is CASSLIGDPVSPLHF.

The V call is TRBV9, the J call TRBJ2-1, with 8 bases fitting TRBD2. V was pared by 0 bases and J by 0 bases, with 2 bases of the junction left unmatched. The germline gives CDR1 SGDLS, CDR2 YYNGEE. This CDR3 spans 16 amino acids. The CDR3 loop reads CASSVVGTSSYNEQFF. The CDR3 DNA reads as TGTGCCAGCAGCGTAGTGGGGACTAGCTCCTACAATGAGCAGTTCTTC.

V and J are TRBV6-1 and TRBJ2-5; D is undetermined. The V gene's germline CDR1 is MNHNS and CDR2 SASEGT. Trimming pared 1 base from V and 3 bases from J, leaving 12 bases between. The CDR3 is made up of 15 amino acids. In DNA form, the CDR3 reads TGTGCCAGCAGTGAAGGGTTGACGGGTGAAGAGACCCAGTACTTC. Its protein is CASSEGLTGEETQYF.

V is TRBV2 and J is TRBJ2-1, with 12 bases lining up with TRBD2. The germline V gene encodes CDR1 SNHLY and CDR2 FYNNEI. The CDR3 runs to 18 residues. Trimming cost V 0 bases and J 7 bases; bases outside gene matches: 10. CDR3 nucleotides: TGTGCCAGCAGTGAAGCAGGGGTGGGACTAGCGGGCAGGAATGAGCAGTTCTTC. Translating gives CASSEAGVGLAGRNEQFF.

The gene calls are TRBV4-1 and TRBJ1-4; a possible D gene is TRBD1 (5 bases). Germline V lookup: CDR1 MGHRA, CDR2 YSYEKL. V dropped 3 bases and J dropped 7 bases, with 9 bases sitting between them. This CDR3 spans 13 amino acids. The CDR3 bases are TGCGCCAGCAGCCAGCTTAGGGGTGAAAAACTGTTTTTT. This translates into CASSQLRGEKLFF.

V is TRBV27 and J is TRBJ2-1; 9 bases are shared with TRBD2. Germline lookup yields CDR1 MNHEY and CDR2 SMNVEV (reference sequence). The CDR3 has 15 residues. The junction had 4 bases not matched to a gene; V was cut back by 3 bases and J by 4 bases. CDR3 nucleotide sequence: TGTGCCAGCAGTTTCCTAGCGGGGATATACAATGAGCAGTTCTTC. Translating it yields CASSFLAGIYNEQFF.

The chain uses TRBV4-3 and TRBJ2-3, with a weak D call TRBD2 (7 bases). With 5 bases removed from V and 0 bases from J, the gap between germline ends came to 21 bases. The CDR3 totals 18 residues. Germline lookup yields CDR1 LGHNA and CDR2 YSLEER. CDR3 in amino acids: CASSRTRGAGTSTDTQYF. The CDR3 DNA reads as TGCGCCAGCAGCAGGACTAGGGGGGCGGGAACTAGCACAGATACGCAGTATTTT.

This clone was counted a few times. The V and J genes are TRBV18 and TRBJ2-1; 10 bases are shared with TRBD2. J gave up 10 bases and V 2 bases, and 11 bases lay outside the gene matches. Germline V gives CDR1 KGHSH, CDR2 LQKENI. The CDR3 is made up of 16 amino acids. CDR3 bases: TGTGCCAGCTCACCAGTCCAGCGGGAGGGTGGTACGGAGCAGTTCTTC. Translating it yields CASSPVQREGGTEQFF.